Presented here are 7 T cell receptor beta chains from one specimen sequenced in a study of early T cells in non-severe SARS-CoV-2 infection. TCRdb itself ran the 5' RACE reads through MiXCR, one entry per CDR3 protein. Among under 60,000 distinct CDR3 sequences listed, 5.6% were seen once. Sequencing was carried out using whole blood. The origin of the receptors is an adult who was a healthcare worker with PCR-confirmed SARS-CoV-2 infection or an uninfected control (not recorded which).

The table lists this clonotype with a few counts. The chain recombines TRBV12-3 or TRBV12-4 with TRBJ2-3; D remains ambiguous. The V and J ends lost 6 bases and 2 bases respectively, with 15 bases between them. The CDR3 sequence is 15 residues long. CDR3 DNA: TGTGCCAGCAGGCCTCTCATCGGTACCACAGATACGCAGTATTTT. It is translated as CASRPLIGTTDTQYF.

This clonotype was picked up many times. The V call is TRBV29-1, the J call TRBJ1-2, with a weak D call TRBD1 (6 bases). CDR3 size: 12 residues. CDR1 is SQVTM, CDR2 ANQGSEA, per germline. V lost 4 bases and J lost 3, with 9 bases in between. The CDR3 region has the DNA TGCAGCGTTGCCAGGGGTGACTATGGCTACACCTTC. Translating it yields CSVARGDYGYTF.

CDR3 in DNA: TGTGCCACGCGGGAAATGGGGGAGACCCAGTACTTC. Amino acid sequence: CATREMGETQYF. The chain recombines TRBV6-5 with TRBJ2-5; D may be TRBD2 (6 bases). Trimming cost V 10 bases and J 5 bases, with 14 bases left between them. The germline V gene encodes CDR1 MNHEY and CDR2 SVGAGI. The CDR3 has 12 amino acids.

Ten or more counts support this clonotype. The chain is built from TRBV6-1 and TRBJ2-3, with D possibly TRBD1 on 6 matching bases. V dropped 5 bases and J dropped 2 bases, with 14 bases sitting between them. Germline assignment: CDR1 MNHNS and CDR2 SASEGT. The CDR3 length is 15 residues. CDR3 coding DNA: TGTGCCAGCAGTTGGACAGACGATTACACAGATACGCAGTATTTT. Translated: CASSWTDDYTDTQYF.

This clonotype was counted many times. The J gene is TRBJ2-5, the V gene TRBV20-1, with 8 bases that match TRBD2. The germline V gene has CDR1 DFQATT and CDR2 SNEGSKA (reference sequence). The CDR3 consists of 17 residues. The trim removed 2 bases at V and 5 bases at J, leaving 16 bases unmatched. CDR3 protein: CSARSSGGAGDSETQYF. CDR3 sequence (DNA): TGCAGTGCTAGATCCAGCGGGGGAGCGGGAGATAGTGAGACCCAGTACTTC.

This sequence joins TRBV5-6 and TRBJ2-2, with TRBD2 matching over 9 bases. This CDR3 contains 14 residues. Losses at the gene ends were 4 bases for V and 8 bases for J; bases not matched to a gene: 6. Germline loops: CDR1 SGHDT, CDR2 YYEEEE. This CDR3 is CASSQAGGTGELFF. DNA for the CDR3: TGTGCCAGCAGCCAAGCGGGAGGTACGGGGGAGCTGTTTTTT.

This clonotype was seen a handful of times. V and J are TRBV28 and TRBJ1-2, with D hard to call. With 2 bases removed from V and 6 bases from J, the gap between germline ends came to 7 bases. The CDR3 length is 12 residues. Germline assignment: CDR1 MDHEN and CDR2 SYDVKM. The CDR3, as DNA: TGTGCCAGCAGTTTAACACTCCATGGCTACACCTTC. Translated: CASSLTLHGYTF.